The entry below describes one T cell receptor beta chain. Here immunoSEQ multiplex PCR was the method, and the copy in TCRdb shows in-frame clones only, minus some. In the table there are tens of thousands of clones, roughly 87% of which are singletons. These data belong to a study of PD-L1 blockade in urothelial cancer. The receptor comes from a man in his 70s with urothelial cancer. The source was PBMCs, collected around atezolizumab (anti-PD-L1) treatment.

CDR3 loop: CASSLVGGVDQETQYF. The DNA of the CDR3 is TGTGCCAGCAGCTTGGTGGGGGGGGTGGACCAAGAGACCCAGTACTTC. V and J are TRBV5-5 and TRBJ2-5; 7 bases line up with TRBD2. The CDR3 runs 16 residues. Germline V gene lookup returns CDR1 SGHKS and CDR2 YYEKEE (reference sequence). Losses at the gene ends were 0 bases for V and 0 bases for J; bases not matched to a gene: 5.